Listed below are T cell receptor beta chains from one sample, sequenced in a study of CD8+ T cells in alopecia areata. Produced via immunoSEQ multiplex PCR; TCRdb's table is partial and in-frame only. The profile shows 170,000 or so clones, around 58% of them singletons. Sequencing was performed on CD8+ T cells sorted from blood, taken at week 24, from a patient treated with tofacitinib. The receptors derive from a human donor with alopecia areata. Both conserved end residues are trimmed from each CDR3. Each record gives: J gene, V gene, CDR3 protein.

J: TRBJ2-4
V: TRBV29-1
CDR3: SVGQGLYKNIQY

J: TRBJ1-2
V: TRBV29-1
CDR3: SVESGPETCYT

J: TRBJ1-1
V: TRBV28
CDR3: ASSFSRLKNTEAF

J: TRBJ2-6
V: TRBV29-1
CDR3: SVVGANTGPGANVLT

J: TRBJ2-1
V: TRBV13
CDR3: ASSLVINNEQF

J: TRBJ1-1
V: TRBV30
CDR3: AWSVRTGPTEAF

J: TRBJ2-2
V: TRBV7-8
CDR3: ASSEPSFLYTGELF

J: TRBJ2-5
V: TRBV7-9
CDR3: ASSSTGGGETQY

J: TRBJ1-4
V: TRBV13
CDR3: ASSLGASPREKLF

J: TRBJ2-5
V: TRBV6-1
CDR3: ASRAPEVAQY

J: TRBJ1-1
V: TRBV19
CDR3: ASSEGTGMNTEAF

J: TRBJ1-6
V: TRBV30
CDR3: AWITARGRNSPLH